The T cell receptor (beta chain) described here comes from a study of tumor-infiltrating lymphocytes in primary liver carcinoma. The study co-extracted DNA and RNA from about 19-30 mg of unsorted bulk tissue. Patients underwent surgical resection for primary liver carcinoma. Each sampled tumor had five separate regions taken from it. The authors made TCR beta cDNA from 400 to 600 ng total RNA with a constant-region primer. Library construction for TCR beta comprised three nested multiplex PCR rounds performed with slightly modified ARM-PCR. Each of the first two PCR rounds ran approximately 9 cycles with TRBV1-TRBV30 forward and C-beta reverse primers. TCRdb used MiXCR to reprocess the multiplex PCR reads, holding one entry per CDR3 protein. Of tens of thousands of distinct CDR3 sequences in the sample, over 60% were seen once. This CDR3 comprises 18 residues. The germline V gene has CDR1 SGHAT and CDR2 FQNNGV.

Findings and caveats of the study: The proportion of top clones found throughout all five tumor regions was only about 7.5-24%.

As concerns this clonotype: Its antigen is unknown. Given the absence of the conserved phenylalanine or tryptophan at the CDR3 end, a read error is likely.

The rearrangement links TRBV11-2 to TRBJ2-5, with TRBD2 matching 7 bases. This TCR was recovered from a man in his forties with primary liver carcinoma and hepatitis B virus infection. The material sequenced was liver tumor tissue from sampling region 4. Noted subset: tumor region T4, right-lateral pole. This CDR3 reads CANSPSSIQGTGRESQYL. In DNA, the CDR3 is TGTGCCAACAGCCCTAGCTCAATCCAGGGTACTGGGCGGGAGTCCCAGTACCTC.